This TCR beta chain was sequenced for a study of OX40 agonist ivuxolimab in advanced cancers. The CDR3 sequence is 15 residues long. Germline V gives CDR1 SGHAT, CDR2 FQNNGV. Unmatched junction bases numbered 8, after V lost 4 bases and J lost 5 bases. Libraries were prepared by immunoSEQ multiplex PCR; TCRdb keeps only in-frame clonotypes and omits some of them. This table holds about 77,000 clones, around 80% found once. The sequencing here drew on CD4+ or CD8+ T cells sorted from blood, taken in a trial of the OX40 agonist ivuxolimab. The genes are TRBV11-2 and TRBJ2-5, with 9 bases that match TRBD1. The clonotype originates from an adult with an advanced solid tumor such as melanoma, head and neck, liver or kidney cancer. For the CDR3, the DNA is TGTGCCAGCAGCTATAACGGACAGGGGCGGGAGACCCAGTACTTC. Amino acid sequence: CASSYNGQGRETQYF.